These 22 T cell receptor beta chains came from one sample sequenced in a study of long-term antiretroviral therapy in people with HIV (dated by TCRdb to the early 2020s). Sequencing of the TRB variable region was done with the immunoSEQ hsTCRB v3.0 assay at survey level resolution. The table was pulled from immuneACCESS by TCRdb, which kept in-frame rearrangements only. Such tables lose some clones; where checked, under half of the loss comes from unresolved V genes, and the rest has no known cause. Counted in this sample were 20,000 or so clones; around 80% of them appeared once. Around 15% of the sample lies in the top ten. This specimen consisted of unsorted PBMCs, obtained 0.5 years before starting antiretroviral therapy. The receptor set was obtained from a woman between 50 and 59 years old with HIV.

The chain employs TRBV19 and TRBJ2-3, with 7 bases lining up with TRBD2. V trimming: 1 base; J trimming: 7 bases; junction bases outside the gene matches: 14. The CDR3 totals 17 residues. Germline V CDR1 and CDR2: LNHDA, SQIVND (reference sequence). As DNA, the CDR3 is TGTGCCAGTAGTATAGGGGGGGTAGGAAGCGGGGTAAATACGCAGTATTTT. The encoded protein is CASSIGGVGSGVNTQYF.

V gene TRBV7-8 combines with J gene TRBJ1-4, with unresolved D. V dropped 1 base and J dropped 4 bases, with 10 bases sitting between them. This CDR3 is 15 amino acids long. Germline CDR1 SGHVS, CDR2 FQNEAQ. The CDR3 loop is CASSLVVGFNEKLFF. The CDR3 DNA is TGTGCCAGCAGCTTAGTTGTCGGATTTAATGAAAAACTGTTTTTT. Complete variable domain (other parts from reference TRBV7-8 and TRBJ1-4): GAGVSQSPRYKVAKRGQDVALRCDPISGHVSLFWYQQALGQGPEFLTYFQNEAQLDKSGLPSDRFFAERPEGSVSTLKIQRTQQEDSAVYLCASSLVVGFNEKLFFGSGTQLSVL.

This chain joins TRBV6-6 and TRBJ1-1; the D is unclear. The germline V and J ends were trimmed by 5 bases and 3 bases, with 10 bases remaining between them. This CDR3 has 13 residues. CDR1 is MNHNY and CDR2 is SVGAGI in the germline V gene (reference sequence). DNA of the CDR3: TGTGCCAGCAGTCGTCCATTTGACACTGAAGCTTTCTTT. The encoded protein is CASSRPFDTEAFF.

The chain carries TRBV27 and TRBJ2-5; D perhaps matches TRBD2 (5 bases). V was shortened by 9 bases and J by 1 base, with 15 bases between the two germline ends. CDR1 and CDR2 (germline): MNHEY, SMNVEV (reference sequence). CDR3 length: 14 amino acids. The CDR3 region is CARESGCVQETQYF. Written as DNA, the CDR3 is TGTGCCAGGGAGTCGGGGTGCGTCCAAGAGACCCAGTACTTC.

The chain's CDR3 is CASSPGTSLSTDTQYF. The DNA of the CDR3 is TGTGCCAGCAGCCCCGGGACCTCTTTATCCACAGATACGCAGTATTTT. The rearrangement joins TRBV11-2 to TRBJ2-3, with D possibly called TRBD1 or TRBD2 (5 bases each). In germline, CDR1 is SGHAT, CDR2 FQNNGV. The CDR3 length is 16 residues. V gave up 5 bases and J gave up 2 bases, with 17 bases separating them.

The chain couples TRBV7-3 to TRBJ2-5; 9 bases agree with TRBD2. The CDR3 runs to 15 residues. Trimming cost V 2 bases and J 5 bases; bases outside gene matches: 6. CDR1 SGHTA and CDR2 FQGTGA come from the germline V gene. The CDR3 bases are TGTGCCAGCAGCTTACGGCGGGGGGGCCTGGAGACCCAGTACTTC. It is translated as CASSLRRGGLETQYF.

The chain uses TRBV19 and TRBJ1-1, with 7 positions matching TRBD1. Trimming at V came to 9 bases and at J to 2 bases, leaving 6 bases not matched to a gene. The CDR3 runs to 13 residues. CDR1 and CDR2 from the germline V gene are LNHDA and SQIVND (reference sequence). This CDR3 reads CASRPGGNTEAFF. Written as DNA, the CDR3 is TGTGCCAGCCGCCCAGGGGGAAACACTGAAGCTTTCTTT.

CDR3 nucleotides: TGTGCCAGCAGTCCTATGTCGGGGGGCAGGACAGATACGCAGTATTTT. The encoded protein is CASSPMSGGRTDTQYF. This sequence joins TRBV28 and TRBJ2-3, with a weak D call TRBD2 (7 bases). V lost 5 bases and J 3 bases, leaving 18 bases between the germline ends. Germline values: CDR1 MDHEN, CDR2 SYDVKM. This CDR3 is 16 amino acids long.

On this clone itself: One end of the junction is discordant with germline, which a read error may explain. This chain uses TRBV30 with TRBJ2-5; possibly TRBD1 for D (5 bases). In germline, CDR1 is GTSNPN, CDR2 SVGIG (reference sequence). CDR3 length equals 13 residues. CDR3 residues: CAWSPTAQGTQYF. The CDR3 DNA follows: TGTGCCTGGAGTCCGACAGCTCAAGGGACCCAGTACTTC.

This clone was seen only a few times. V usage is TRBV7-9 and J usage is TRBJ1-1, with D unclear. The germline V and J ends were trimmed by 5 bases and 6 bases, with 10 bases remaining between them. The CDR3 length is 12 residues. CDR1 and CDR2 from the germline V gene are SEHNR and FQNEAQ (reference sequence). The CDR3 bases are TGTGCCAGCAGCCCTCAGACGCCTGAAGCTTTCTTT. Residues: CASSPQTPEAFF.

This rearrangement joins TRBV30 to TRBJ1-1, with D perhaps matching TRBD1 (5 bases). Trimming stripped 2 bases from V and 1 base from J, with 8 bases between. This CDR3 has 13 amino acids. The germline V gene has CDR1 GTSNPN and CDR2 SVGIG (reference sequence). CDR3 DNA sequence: TGTGCCTGGAGTAATGGACAGAACACTGAAGCTTTCTTT. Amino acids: CAWSNGQNTEAFF.

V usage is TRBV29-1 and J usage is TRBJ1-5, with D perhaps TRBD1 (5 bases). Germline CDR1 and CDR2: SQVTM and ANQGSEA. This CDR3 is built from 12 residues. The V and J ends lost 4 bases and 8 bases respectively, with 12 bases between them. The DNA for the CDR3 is TGCAGCGTTGGGGGCGGGGGAGAGCCCCAGCATTTT. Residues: CSVGGGGEPQHF.

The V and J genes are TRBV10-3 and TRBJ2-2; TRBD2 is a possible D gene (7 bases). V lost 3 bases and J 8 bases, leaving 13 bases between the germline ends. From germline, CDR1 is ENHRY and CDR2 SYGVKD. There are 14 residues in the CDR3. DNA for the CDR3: TGTGCCATCAGTGAAGGGGGGGCCGCAGGGGAGCTGTTTTTT. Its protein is CAISEGGAAGELFF.

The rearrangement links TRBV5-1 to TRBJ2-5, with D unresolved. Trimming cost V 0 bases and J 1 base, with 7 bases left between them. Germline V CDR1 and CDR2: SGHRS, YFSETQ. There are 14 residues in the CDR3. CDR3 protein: CASSLVGSQETQYF. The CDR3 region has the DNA TGCGCCAGCAGCTTGGTGGGCAGCCAAGAGACCCAGTACTTC.

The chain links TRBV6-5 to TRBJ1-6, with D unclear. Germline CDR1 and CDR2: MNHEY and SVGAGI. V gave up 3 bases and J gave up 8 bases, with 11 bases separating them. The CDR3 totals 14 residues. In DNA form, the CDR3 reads TGTGCCAGCAGTTATGTGCAAGTCGATTCACCCCTCCACTTT. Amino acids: CASSYVQVDSPLHF.

The CDR3 region is CASRPDRTLAKNIQYF. The CDR3 coding sequence is TGTGCAAGTCGACCGGACAGGACCTTAGCCAAAAACATTCAGTACTTC. This rearrangement joins TRBV12-2 to TRBJ2-4; the table's D call of TRBD1 was not tested on the DNA. TRBV12-2 is designated a pseudogene. This CDR3 has 16 residues.

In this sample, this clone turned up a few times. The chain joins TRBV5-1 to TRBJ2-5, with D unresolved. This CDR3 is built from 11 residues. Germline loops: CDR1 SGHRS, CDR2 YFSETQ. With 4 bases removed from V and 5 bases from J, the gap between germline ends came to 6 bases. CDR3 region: CASSRTETQYF. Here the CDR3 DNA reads TGCGCCAGCAGCCGGACGGAGACCCAGTACTTC.

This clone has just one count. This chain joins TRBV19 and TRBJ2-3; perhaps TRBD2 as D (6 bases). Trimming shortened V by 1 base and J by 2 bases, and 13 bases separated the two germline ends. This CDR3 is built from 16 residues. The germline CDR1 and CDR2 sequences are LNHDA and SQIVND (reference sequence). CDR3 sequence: CASSIVSGPATDTQYF. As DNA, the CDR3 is TGTGCCAGTAGTATAGTGAGCGGGCCCGCCACAGATACGCAGTATTTT.

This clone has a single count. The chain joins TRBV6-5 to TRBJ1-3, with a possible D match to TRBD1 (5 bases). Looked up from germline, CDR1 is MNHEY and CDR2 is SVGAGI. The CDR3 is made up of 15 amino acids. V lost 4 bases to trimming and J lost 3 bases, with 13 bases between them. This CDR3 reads CASSSSRQSGNTIYF. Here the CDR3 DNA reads TGTGCCAGCAGTTCGTCTCGACAGAGTGGAAACACCATATATTTT.

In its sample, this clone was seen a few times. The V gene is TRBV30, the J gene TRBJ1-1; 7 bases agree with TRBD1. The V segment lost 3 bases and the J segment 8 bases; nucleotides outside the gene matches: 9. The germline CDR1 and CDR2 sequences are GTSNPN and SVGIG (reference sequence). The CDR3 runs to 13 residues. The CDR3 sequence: CAWSETGKSEAFF. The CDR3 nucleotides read TGTGCCTGGAGCGAGACAGGGAAATCCGAAGCTTTCTTT.

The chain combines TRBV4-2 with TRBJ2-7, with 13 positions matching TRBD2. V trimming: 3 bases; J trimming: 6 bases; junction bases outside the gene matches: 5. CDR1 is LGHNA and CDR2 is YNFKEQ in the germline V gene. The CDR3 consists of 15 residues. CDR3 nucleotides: TGTGCCAGCAGCCATACTAGCGGGGGGGCCCTCGAGCAGTACTTC. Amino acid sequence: CASSHTSGGALEQYF.

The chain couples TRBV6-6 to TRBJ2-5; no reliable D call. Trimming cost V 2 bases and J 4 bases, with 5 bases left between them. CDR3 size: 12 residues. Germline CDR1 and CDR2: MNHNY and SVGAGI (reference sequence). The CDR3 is CASSYSRETQYF. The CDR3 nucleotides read TGTGCCAGCAGTTACAGCAGAGAGACCCAGTACTTC.